Reported below is one T cell receptor (beta chain). The authors' processing: Counts of nucleated cells, estimated from reference gene primer amplification, were obtained. Clones were read by immunoSEQ multiplex PCR, and TCRdb kept only the in-frame ones, dropping some. The DNA gave D and trimming, while V, J and clone size come from that table. The sample records under 50,000 clones, approximately 70% being singletons. This entry belongs to a study of blood T cell repertoires in COVID-19. Germline CDR1 and CDR2: SGHRS and YFSETQ. The length of the CDR3 is 13 residues. The ends lost 2 bases at V and 7 bases at J; junction bases unmatched: 4.

Sequencing used peripheral blood. The V and J genes are TRBV5-1 and TRBJ2-3; 7 bases are shared with TRBD1. The sequence came from a man at least 80 years old with acute or convalescent COVID-19. The DNA of the CDR3 is TGCGCCAGCAGCTTAGACAGGGCGAATACGCAGTATTTT. This translates into CASSLDRANTQYF.